The sequence of this T cell receptor (beta chain) was determined in a study of cytomegalovirus exposure and HLA in healthy donors (dated by TCRdb to the late 2010s). Notes on the research overall: According to a later analysis, the 120 validation repertoires were produced on the same platform as the 600 to 850 repertoires of the first cohort. In addition to the first cohort of hundreds of subjects, a separate validation cohort of 120 different subjects was used. The study aimed to test whether cataloging public T cell receptors could reveal signatures of past pathogen exposure. To predict cytomegalovirus infection status, the study brought together high-throughput TCR immunosequencing, statistical association of individual TCRs with disease status, and machine learning. Results and caveats for the whole study, not just this receptor: Of the cluster scores, roughly 95% were above 0 in a later analysis, which found that TCRs clustered in the first cohort also tended to co-occur in the approximately 120 validation repertoires. A total of about 150 TCR beta chains were listed by the study as associated with cytomegalovirus. While some public TCRs were present in many individuals, most TCR sequences turned up only very rarely across donors. The validation cohort had no HLA typing available for a later analysis, so co-occurrence within that cohort was assessed over all 120 or so repertoires. The classifier was reported to diagnose cytomegalovirus status with high specificity and sensitivity in both the original cohort and the validation cohort. The authors suggested that the approach could potentially be generalized to other disease states and immunological phenotypes. A few of the identified cytomegalovirus-associated TCR beta chains were confirmed in vitro to be specific for cytomegalovirus antigens.

The donors were included in the validation cohort of 90 to 150 subjects, a group kept apart from the roughly 700-subject first cohort. About this clone: This receptor's antigen is unknown. There are no base qualities to consult, and no much larger clone falls within one base.

CDR1 LGHNA and CDR2 YSLEER were looked up in the germline V gene. Measured from the cysteine to the phenylalanine, the CDR3 is 20 residues long. Only the CDR3 DNA stays, 60 bases, in frame from base 1. At the junction V is shortened by 0 bases and J by 3 bases, with 25 bases in between. The protocol used for the library was the immunoSEQ multiplex PCR assay. In the original analysis: A statistical classification framework was built for diagnosing cytomegalovirus status from the catalog of TCR beta chain sequences. TCRdb retrieved this table from immuneACCESS and kept in-frame rearrangements only. Not all clones are present; in checked studies, unresolved V genes account for under half, and no reason is known for the remainder. V and J calls and clone size are those listed in that table; D and trimming were worked out from the DNA. In this sample the table shows 190,000 or so clones, roughly 80% of which occur a single time. Roughly 2.8% of the sample is in the top ten clones.

The receptor chain draws on TRBV4-3 and TRBJ2-3, and the D gene may be TRBD2, 5 bases matching. The clonotype was recovered from a woman between 18 and 29 years old in good health and CMV-seropositive. Sequencing was carried out using PBMCs. The DNA sequence is as follows: TGCGCCAGCAGCCAAGATAGGCCGCTTCAGGTAGCGCGAGGAACAGATACGCAGTATTTT. It translates to CASSQDRPLQVARGTDTQYF.